The 24 T cell receptor beta chains reported below all come from one sample, sequenced in a study of Graves' ophthalmopathy and Graves' hyperthyroidism. RNA transcripts were the template, and TCR beta CDR3 regions were amplified from them. After a first-round RT-PCR with HTBI primers, a second-round multiplex PCR was run. MiXCR, applied by TCRdb to the multiplex PCR reads, yields one record per CDR3 protein. The sample has about 740,000 distinct CDR3 sequences, roughly 40% seen once; the top ten hold 40% to 55%. The sequenced sample consisted of peripheral blood. These receptors came from an adult man with Graves' ophthalmopathy.

This chain connects TRBV12-3 or TRBV12-4 to TRBJ2-7, with a tentative D call TRBD1 (5 bases). Trimming removed 4 bases from V and 4 bases from J, with 14 bases in between. The CDR3 covers 14 residues. In DNA, the CDR3 is TGTGCCAGCAGTTACGTAGGGGTCGGTTACGAGCAGTACTTC. Translated, it gives CASSYVGVGYEQYF.

J is TRBJ2-7 and V is TRBV25-1; 14 bases fit TRBD2. J lost 5 bases, V lost 9 bases, and 15 bases had no gene match. The CDR3 has 17 residues. Germline V gene data show CDR1 as MGHDK and CDR2 as SYGVNS. CDR3 sequence reads: CARNVGTSGRFWDEQYF. CDR3 nucleotide sequence: TGTGCCAGAAATGTCGGGACTAGCGGGAGATTCTGGGACGAGCAGTACTTC.

This rearrangement joins TRBV7-9 to TRBJ2-6, with TRBD1 matching over 9 bases. CDR1 and CDR2 from the germline V gene are SEHNR and FQNEAQ (reference sequence). J was trimmed by 4 bases and V by 5 bases; bases with no gene match: 6. CDR3 size: 16 residues. CDR3 region: CASSRTGVVGANVLTF. The CDR3 DNA follows: TGTGCCAGCAGCCGGACAGGGGTAGTGGGGGCCAACGTCCTGACTTTC.

Worth noting for this clonotype: This may be a read error, as it is one base from a much larger clone. CDR3 DNA sequence: TGTGCCAGCAGCTCTCCAGTCGGCCCCCGAGGTTCACCCCTCCACTTT. It codes for CASSSPVGPRGSPLHF. The chain carries TRBV7-1 and TRBJ1-6; D unclear. TRBV7-1 is labeled an ORF, and its function is uncertain. CDR3 length equals 16 residues. V lost 3 bases and J 9 bases, leaving 18 bases between the germline ends.

The chain is built from TRBV29-1 and TRBJ1-1; 9 nucleotides match TRBD1. Germline values: CDR1 SQVTM, CDR2 ANQGSEA. Trimming removed 7 bases from V and 6 bases from J; junction bases left unmatched: 12. This CDR3 comprises 14 residues. The CDR3 DNA reads as TGCAGCGCAGCCAACGGACAGGGGATGTCTGAAGCTTTCTTT. It codes for CSAANGQGMSEAFF.

There are a few counts of this clonotype. The J gene is TRBJ1-5, the V gene TRBV19; the D gene is possibly TRBD1 (6 bases). V lost 3 bases and J lost 3, with 15 bases in between. Per the germline V gene, CDR1 is LNHDA and CDR2 is SQIVND (reference sequence). CDR3 size: 16 residues. The CDR3 is CASSIVQGKNNQPQHF. For the CDR3, the DNA is TGTGCCAGTAGTATCGTTCAGGGGAAGAACAATCAGCCCCAGCATTTT.

A note on this clonotype: A much larger clone lies one base from this, so it may be a read error. This chain links TRBV7-9 with TRBJ2-6, with D hard to call. This CDR3 has 14 residues. The ends were cut back, 0 bases at V and 4 bases at J, with 4 bases in the middle. Germline CDR1 reads SEHNR; CDR2 reads FQNEAQ (reference sequence). In nucleotides, the CDR3 is TGTGCCAGCAGCTTAGCACAGGGGGCCAACGTCCTGACTTTC. Translated, it gives CASSLAQGANVLTF.

The CDR3 is CSARDTGDHQPQHF. The CDR3 DNA sequence: TGCAGTGCTAGAGATACGGGGGACCATCAGCCCCAGCATTTT. The chain couples TRBV20-1 to TRBJ1-5; D is perhaps TRBD1 (5 bases). Per germline, CDR1 DFQATT and CDR2 SNEGSKA (reference sequence). V lost 0 bases, J lost 5 bases, and 11 bases lay in between. The CDR3 runs to 14 residues.

This clonotype was seen a handful of times. The chain uses TRBV12-3 or TRBV12-4 and TRBJ1-6; 7 bases agree with TRBD1. The CDR3 is made up of 14 amino acids. Trimming took 5 bases from V and 10 from J; bases not matched to a gene: 8. The CDR3 sequence is CASSKTGAGSPLHF. The CDR3 nucleotides read TGTGCCAGCAGTAAAACAGGGGCTGGATCACCCCTCCACTTT.

This chain links TRBV10-3 with TRBJ2-7; the match to TRBD1 covers 7 bases. Losses at the gene ends were 0 bases for V and 11 bases for J; bases not matched to a gene: 7. Per germline, CDR1 ENHRY and CDR2 SYGVKD. The CDR3 has 13 residues. The CDR3 loop reads CAISESIQGTEYF. Written as DNA, the CDR3 is TGTGCCATCAGTGAGTCGATACAGGGGACCGAGTACTTC.

This clonotype was counted a few times. The V gene is TRBV15, the J gene TRBJ2-7; TRBD2 might be the D (7 bases). The CDR3 is made up of 14 amino acids. The germline V gene encodes CDR1 LNHNV and CDR2 YYDKDF (reference sequence). The V gene lost 3 bases and the J gene lost 2 bases, with 11 bases spanning the gap. The CDR3 coding sequence is TGTGCCACCAGCAGCGGGGGGCAGGCCTACGAGCAGTACTTC. Translating it yields CATSSGGQAYEQYF. The variable domain in full, with the rest retrieved from reference TRBV15 and TRBJ2-7, is DAMVIQNPRYQVTQFGKPVTLSCSQTLNHNVMYWYQQKSSQAPKLLFHYYDKDFNNEADTPDNFQSRRPNTSFCFLDIRSPGLGDTAMYLCATSSGGQAYEQYFGPGTRLTVT.

In this sample, this clonotype turned up a few times. This chain links TRBV7-8 with TRBJ2-7; 7 positions match TRBD2. With 1 base clipped from V and 5 bases from J, the junction kept 2 bases outside the gene matches. Germline assignment: CDR1 SGHVS and CDR2 FQNEAQ. The CDR3 consists of 13 residues. CDR3 DNA: TGTGCCAGCAGCTTAGATCTAGCGGACGAGCAGTACTTC. Encoded protein: CASSLDLADEQYF.

The chain carries TRBV2 and TRBJ2-7; the match to TRBD2 covers 7 bases. This CDR3 spans 15 amino acids. Germline V lookup: CDR1 SNHLY, CDR2 FYNNEI. J gave up 2 bases and V 5 bases, and 9 bases lay outside the gene matches. The CDR3 sequence: CASSFKASGAYEQYF. The CDR3 nucleotides are TGTGCCAGCAGTTTTAAGGCTAGCGGAGCCTACGAGCAGTACTTC.

The chain combines TRBV7-9 with TRBJ2-7, with D possibly matching TRBD1 (5 bases). The CDR3 is 13 residues long. Germline V lookup: CDR1 SEHNR, CDR2 FQNEAQ (reference sequence). Trimming took 1 base from V and 10 from J, leaving 14 bases between them. In DNA, the CDR3 is TGTGCCAGCAGCTTAGGGACACAAGGGGATCAGTACTTC. Translated, it gives CASSLGTQGDQYF.

The chain recombines TRBV7-9 with TRBJ2-6, with D unresolved. The CDR3 consists of 15 residues. Trimming stripped 3 bases from V and 2 bases from J, with 8 bases between. CDR1 and CDR2 from the germline V gene are SEHNR and FQNEAQ (reference sequence). This chain's CDR3 is CASSLQSTGANVLTF. The CDR3 coding sequence is TGTGCCAGCAGCTTGCAGAGCACTGGGGCCAACGTCCTGACTTTC.

This clonotype has a count of ten or more. J is TRBJ2-7 and V is TRBV10-3, with 8 nucleotides matching TRBD1. The CDR3 covers 14 residues. The V gene's germline CDR1 is ENHRY and CDR2 SYGVKD. V lost 0 bases, J lost 2 bases, and 0 bases stayed unmatched. This chain's CDR3 is CAISESGQAYEQYF. The CDR3 coding sequence is TGTGCCATCAGTGAGTCGGGACAGGCCTACGAGCAGTACTTC.

This clonotype was seen a few times. The CDR3 is CSAPSGTGNTEAFF. The CDR3 DNA reads as TGCAGTGCGCCGTCCGGGACAGGTAACACTGAAGCTTTCTTT. The chain carries TRBV20-1 and TRBJ1-1, with TRBD1 identical over 8 bases. With 6 bases clipped from V and 2 bases from J, the junction kept 8 bases outside the gene matches. Germline-derived CDR1 and CDR2 are DFQATT and SNEGSKA (reference sequence). This CDR3 spans 14 amino acids.

Note on this clonotype: The junction shows a germline mismatch at one end, possibly a read error. The rearrangement uses TRBV2 and TRBJ2-7; D might be TRBD1 (7 bases). CDR1 is SNHLY and CDR2 is FYNNEI in the germline V gene. The CDR3 sequence is 13 residues long. CDR3 coding DNA: TGTGGCAGCGGGTGGGACAGCAGTTACGAGCAGTACTTC. Translating gives CGSGWDSSYEQYF.

In this sample, this clonotype turned up a few times. This rearrangement joins TRBV7-8 to TRBJ1-4; perhaps TRBD1 as D (6 bases). From germline, CDR1 is SGHVS and CDR2 FQNEAQ. CDR3 length: 15 residues. V dropped 3 bases and J dropped 7 bases, with 15 bases sitting between them. CDR3 DNA sequence: TGTGCCAGCAGCTTGCAGGGGTTGGTTCGTGAAAAACTGTTTTTT. Protein product: CASSLQGLVREKLFF.

This clonotype has only a few counts. The chain uses TRBV29-1 and TRBJ2-2; D unclear. CDR1 and CDR2 from the germline V gene are SQVTM and ANQGSEA. Trimming removed 0 bases from V and 4 bases from J, with 6 bases in between. This CDR3 comprises 13 residues. CDR3 in DNA: TGCAGCGTTGAAGAAGGTGCCACCGGGGAGCTGTTTTTT. Its translation: CSVEEGATGELFF.

The chain couples TRBV29-1 to TRBJ1-1; the match to TRBD1 covers 9 bases. The CDR3 is 13 residues long. Trimming took 4 bases from V and 8 from J; bases not matched to a gene: 8. Germline loops: CDR1 SQVTM, CDR2 ANQGSEA. CDR3 bases: TGCAGCGTTGGCGGACAGGGGAGCCGAGAAGCTTTCTTT. It encodes CSVGGQGSREAFF.

This clonotype has a count of ten or more. V is TRBV7-3 and J is TRBJ1-3, with D unclear. CDR1 and CDR2 from the germline V gene are SGHTA and FQGTGA. V gave up 3 bases and J gave up 4 bases, with 7 bases separating them. The CDR3 runs 13 residues. The CDR3 region has the DNA TGTGCCAGCAGCTTCTCCAGGGGAAACACCATATATTTT. The encoded protein is CASSFSRGNTIYF.

Ten or more counts support this clonotype. V usage is TRBV20-1 and J usage is TRBJ1-2; no firm D call. The CDR3 is 13 amino acids. The germline V gene has CDR1 DFQATT and CDR2 SNEGSKA (reference sequence). Trimming removed 4 bases from V and 2 bases from J, with 11 bases in between. CDR3 protein: CSATPGANYGYTF. The CDR3 nucleotides read TGCAGTGCTACGCCCGGCGCGAACTATGGCTACACCTTC.

This clonotype was seen repeatedly, ten times or more. The CDR3 reads CATSDLLGGIETQYF. CDR3 nucleotide sequence: TGTGCCACCAGTGATTTGCTCGGGGGAATCGAGACCCAGTACTTC. V and J are TRBV24-1 and TRBJ2-5; the D gene is possibly TRBD2 (6 bases). This CDR3 region has 15 residues. Trimming left V 0 bases short and J 5 bases short, with 12 bases between. Germline-derived CDR1 and CDR2 are KGHDR and SFDVKD.